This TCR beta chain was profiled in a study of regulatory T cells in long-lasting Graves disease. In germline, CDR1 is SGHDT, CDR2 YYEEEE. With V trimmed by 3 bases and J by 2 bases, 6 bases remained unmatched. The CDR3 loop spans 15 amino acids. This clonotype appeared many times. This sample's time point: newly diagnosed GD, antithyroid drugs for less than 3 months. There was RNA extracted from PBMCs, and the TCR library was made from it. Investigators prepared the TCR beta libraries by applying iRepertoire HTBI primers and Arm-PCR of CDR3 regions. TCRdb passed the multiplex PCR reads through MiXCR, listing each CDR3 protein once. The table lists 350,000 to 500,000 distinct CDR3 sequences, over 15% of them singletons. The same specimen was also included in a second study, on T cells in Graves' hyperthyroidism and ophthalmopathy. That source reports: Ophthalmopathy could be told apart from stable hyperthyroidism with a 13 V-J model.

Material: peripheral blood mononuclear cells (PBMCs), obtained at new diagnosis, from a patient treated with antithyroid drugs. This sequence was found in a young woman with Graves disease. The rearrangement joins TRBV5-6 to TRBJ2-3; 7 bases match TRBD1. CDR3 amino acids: CASSWRTGLTDTQYF. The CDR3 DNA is TGTGCCAGCAGCTGGAGGACAGGACTCACAGATACGCAGTATTTT.